This T cell receptor (beta chain) emerged from a study of T cells in Graves' hyperthyroidism and ophthalmopathy. Study at large: Peripheral blood was secured at the point of initial diagnosis, before any treatment.

CDR3 length equals 14 residues. With V trimmed by 3 bases and J by 6 bases, 9 bases remained unmatched. The germline V gene encodes CDR1 SGHDT and CDR2 YYEEEE. This clonotype was recorded many times. The antigen is undetermined. Study findings and constraints: By a 13 V-J model, ophthalmopathy was set apart from stable hyperthyroidism. Most clonotypes expanded in the thyroid (above 0.001) were also present in blood.

Researchers barred patients who had uncontrolled infection, other autoimmune disease, pregnancy or lactation. Researchers took RNA transcripts and amplified the TCR beta CDR3 regions from them. The study used the HTBI primer set for a first-round RT-PCR of the TCR CDR3. TCRdb processed the multiplex PCR reads anew with MiXCR; each CDR3 protein has one entry. The sample has under 300,000 distinct CDR3 sequences, roughly 15% seen once. Material: blood. The gene calls are TRBV5-6 and TRBJ2-7; 7 bases fit TRBD2. The receptor's source is a woman aged 40 to 55 with Graves' hyperthyroidism that later progressed to Graves' ophthalmopathy. CDR3 loop: CASSWGGGSVEQYF. For the CDR3, the DNA is TGTGCCAGCAGCTGGGGTGGCGGGAGCGTCGAGCAGTACTTC. Together with reference TRBV5-6 and TRBJ2-7, the CDR3 gives the full variable domain: DAGVTQSPTHLIKTRGQQVTLRCSPKSGHDTVSWYQQALGQGPQFIFQYYEEEERQRGNFPDRFSGHQFPNYSSELNVNALLLGDSALYLCASSWGGGSVEQYFGPGTRLTVT.